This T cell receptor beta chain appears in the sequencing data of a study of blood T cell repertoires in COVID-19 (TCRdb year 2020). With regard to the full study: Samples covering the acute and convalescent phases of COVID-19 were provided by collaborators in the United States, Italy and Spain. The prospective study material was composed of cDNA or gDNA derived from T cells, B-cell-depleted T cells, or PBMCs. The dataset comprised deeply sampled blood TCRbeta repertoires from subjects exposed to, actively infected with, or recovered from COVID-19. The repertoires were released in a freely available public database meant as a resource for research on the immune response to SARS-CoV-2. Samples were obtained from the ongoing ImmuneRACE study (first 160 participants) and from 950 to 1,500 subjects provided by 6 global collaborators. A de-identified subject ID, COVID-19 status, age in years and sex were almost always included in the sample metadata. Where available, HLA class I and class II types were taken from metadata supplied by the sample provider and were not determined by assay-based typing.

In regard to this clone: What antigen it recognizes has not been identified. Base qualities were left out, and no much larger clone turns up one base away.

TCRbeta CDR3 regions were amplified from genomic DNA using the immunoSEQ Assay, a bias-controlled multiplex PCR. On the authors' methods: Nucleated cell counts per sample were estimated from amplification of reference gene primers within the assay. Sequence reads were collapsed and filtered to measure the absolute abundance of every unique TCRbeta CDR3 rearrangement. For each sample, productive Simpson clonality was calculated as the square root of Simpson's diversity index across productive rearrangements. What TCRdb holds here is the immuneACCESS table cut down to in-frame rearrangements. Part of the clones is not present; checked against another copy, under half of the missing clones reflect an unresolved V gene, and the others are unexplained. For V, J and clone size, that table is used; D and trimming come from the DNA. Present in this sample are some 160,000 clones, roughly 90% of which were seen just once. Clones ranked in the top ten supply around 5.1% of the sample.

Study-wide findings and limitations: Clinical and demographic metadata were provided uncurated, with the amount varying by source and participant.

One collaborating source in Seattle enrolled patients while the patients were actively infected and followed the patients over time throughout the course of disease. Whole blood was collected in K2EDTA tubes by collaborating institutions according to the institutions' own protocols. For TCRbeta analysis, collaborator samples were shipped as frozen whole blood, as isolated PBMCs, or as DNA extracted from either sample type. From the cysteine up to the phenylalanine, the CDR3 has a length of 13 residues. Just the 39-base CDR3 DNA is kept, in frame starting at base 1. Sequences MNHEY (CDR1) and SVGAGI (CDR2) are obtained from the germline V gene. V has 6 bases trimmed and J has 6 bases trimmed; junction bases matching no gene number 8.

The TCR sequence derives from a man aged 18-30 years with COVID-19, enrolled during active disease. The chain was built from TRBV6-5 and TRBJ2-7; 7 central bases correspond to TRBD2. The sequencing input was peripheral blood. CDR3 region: CASSRRREAEQYF. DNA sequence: TGTGCCAGCAGCCGCCGACGGGAGGCCGAGCAGTACTTC.